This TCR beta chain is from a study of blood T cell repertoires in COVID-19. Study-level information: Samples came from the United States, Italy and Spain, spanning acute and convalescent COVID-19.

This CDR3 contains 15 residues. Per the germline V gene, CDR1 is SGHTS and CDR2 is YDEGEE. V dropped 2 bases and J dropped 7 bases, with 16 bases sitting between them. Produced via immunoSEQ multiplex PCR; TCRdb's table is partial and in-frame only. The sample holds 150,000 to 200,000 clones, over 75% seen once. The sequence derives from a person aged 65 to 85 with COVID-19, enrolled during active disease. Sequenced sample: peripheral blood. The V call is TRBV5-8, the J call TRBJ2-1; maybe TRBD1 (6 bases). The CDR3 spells CASSLPGTPRNEQFF. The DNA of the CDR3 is TGTGCCAGCAGCTTACCCGGGACACCCAGGAATGAGCAGTTCTTC.